A single T cell receptor (beta chain) is shown here with its context. This specimen comes from a study of blood T cell repertoires in COVID-19. CDR1 and CDR2 (germline): MRHNA, SNTAGT. The CDR3 contains 17 residues. V lost 7 bases and J lost 3; bases outside the gene matches: 14. Measured with immunoSEQ multiplex PCR; TCRdb has only the in-frame clones, and not every one. The table shows 180,000 or so clones, with over 75% occurring only once. V usage is TRBV6-4 and J usage is TRBJ1-4; TRBD1 matches 7 bases. Sequenced material: peripheral blood. This TCR was sampled from a woman aged 80 or over with active or convalescent COVID-19. The chain's CDR3 is CASTNRDRVRPNEKLFF. CDR3 DNA sequence: TGTGCCAGCACCAACCGTGACAGGGTTAGACCTAATGAAAAACTGTTTTTT.